This T cell receptor (beta chain) originates from a study of OX40 agonist ivuxolimab in advanced cancers. Notes on this clone: Its antigen is as yet unknown.

Produced via immunoSEQ multiplex PCR; TCRdb's table is partial and in-frame only. The profile shows 60,000 to 65,000 clones, approximately 90% of them singletons. Study results and limitations: Researchers did not establish what antigens the expanded peripheral T cells target.

Patients with a history of autoimmune disease or on systemic immunosuppression were excluded. Source: CD4+ or CD8+ T cells sorted from blood, taken in a trial of the OX40 agonist ivuxolimab. The origin of this receptor is an adult with an advanced solid tumor such as melanoma, head and neck, liver or kidney cancer.

The CDR3 reads CASSSGGAGYGYTF. In DNA form, the CDR3 reads TGTGCCAGCAGTTCAGGGGGCGCAGGCTATGGCTACACCTTC. V is TRBV28 and J is TRBJ1-2, with 8 bases that match TRBD1. Looked up from germline, CDR1 is MDHEN and CDR2 is SYDVKM. With 4 bases clipped from V and 4 bases from J, the junction kept 5 bases outside the gene matches. This CDR3 is 14 amino acids long.